These T cell receptor beta chains were read from a single sample in a study of identical twins. From the 5' RACE reads, TCRdb called clonotypes with MiXCR, one entry per CDR3 protein. This sample has a few hundred thousand distinct CDR3 sequences; 15% to 20% occur once, and the top ten carry approximately 12%. The sample consisted of naive T cells sorted from blood. These receptors all come from a man in his forties or fifties in good health. Each CDR3 is given with its conserved first and last residue. The D gene is left open where the match is weak. The size entry is marked missing in some rows and otherwise reads once, few, many or a size class.

v_call	d_call	j_call	clone_size	cdr3_nt	cdr3_aa
TRBV5-1	-	TRBJ2-2	-	TGCGCCAGCAGCTTGGCCGTACAGGGATCCGGCGGGGAGCTGTTTTTT	CASSLAVQGSGGELFF
TRBV6-2/TRBV6-3	-	TRBJ2-7	few	TGTGCCAGCACTAAAACCGCGGGTATACCCTACGAGCAGTACTTC	CASTKTAGIPYEQYF
TRBV5-1	-	TRBJ2-5	few	TGCGCCAGCACAGACTATCCCCAAGAGACCCAGTACTTC	CASTDYPQETQYF
TRBV15	TRBD1	TRBJ2-1	few	TGTGCCACCAGTTACACGACAGGGTATGAGCAGTTCTTC	CATSYTTGYEQFF
TRBV6-6	-	TRBJ2-1	few	TGTGCCAGCAGTTACCAAGTGCTTGAGCAGTTCTTC	CASSYQVLEQFF
TRBV14	-	TRBJ2-1	many	TGTGCCAGCAGCCGCTACAGGGCCGGTGAGCAGTTCTTC	CASSRYRAGEQFF
TRBV3-1	TRBD2	TRBJ2-7	few	TGTGCCAGCAGCCAAGATTCCGGACTAGCGTCCTACGAGCAGTACTTC	CASSQDSGLASYEQYF
TRBV9	TRBD1	TRBJ2-1	few	TGTGCCAGCAGCGTAGTAGGGACAGGATACAATGAGCAGTTCTTC	CASSVVGTGYNEQFF
TRBV7-2	-	TRBJ1-5	-	TGTGCCAGCAGCTTATGGGGGCGGTTTAGCAATCAGCCCCAGCATTTT	CASSLWGRFSNQPQHF
TRBV29-1	TRBD1	TRBJ1-2	few	TGCAGCGCGGAGACAGGGAACTATGGCTACACCTTC	CSAETGNYGYTF
TRBV12-3/TRBV12-4	-	TRBJ2-5	medium-sized	TGTGCCAGCAGTTTGGCGAGCGGTGCGCAAGAGACCCAGTACTTC	CASSLASGAQETQYF
TRBV20-1	-	TRBJ2-7	-	TGCAGTGTACGATCAGGGACCGAGCAGTACTTC	CSVRSGTEQYF
TRBV5-4	TRBD2	TRBJ2-1	many	TGTGCCAGCACCCTAGCGGGAAGCTCCTACAATGAGCAGTTCTTC	CASTLAGSSYNEQFF
TRBV29-1	-	TRBJ2-3	-	TGCAGCGTGCCGAGCACAGATACGCAGTATTTT	CSVPSTDTQYF
TRBV6-5	-	TRBJ2-5	many	TGTGCCAGCAGTTACTCGGGTCAGAACCAAGAGACCCAGTACTTC	CASSYSGQNQETQYF
TRBV12-3/TRBV12-4	-	TRBJ2-6	many	TGTGCCAGCAGGAACAGGGAAACCCTCTCTGGGGCCAACGTCCTGACTTTC	CASRNRETLSGANVLTF
TRBV7-9	-	TRBJ2-1	many	TGTGCCAGCAGCTTAGAACGGGGGTTAAATGAGCAGTTCTTC	CASSLERGLNEQFF
TRBV30	-	TRBJ2-2	many	TGTGCCTGGATCCTCGTCACCGGGGAGCTGTTTTTT	CAWILVTGELFF
TRBV4-3	TRBD2	TRBJ2-7	few	TGCGCCAGCAGCCAAGATCTGGCGGGGGGCCTCTACGAGCAGTACTTC	CASSQDLAGGLYEQYF
TRBV20-1	TRBD2	TRBJ2-1	-	TGCAGTGCCCCAACTAGCGGGGCCAGAAGTTACAATGAGCAGTTCTTC	CSAPTSGARSYNEQFF
TRBV27	-	TRBJ2-3	-	TGTGCCAGCAGCCAAATGGTTGGAGATACGCAGTATTTT	CASSQMVGDTQYF
TRBV5-1	TRBD1	TRBJ1-2	-	TGCGCCAGCAGGCCAGATACCGACAGGGCCTATGGCTACACCTTC	CASRPDTDRAYGYTF
TRBV5-6	TRBD2	TRBJ2-7	few	TGTGCCAGCAGCTTGGTGGGCGGGAGCCTCTACGAGCAGTACTTC	CASSLVGGSLYEQYF
TRBV29-1	-	TRBJ2-1	-	TGCAGCGTTGAAGATCAGGGGCTGCGGGGATCCTACAATGAGCAGTTCTTC	CSVEDQGLRGSYNEQFF
TRBV28	-	TRBJ2-7	many	TGTGCCAGCAGTTTACTGAGATACGAGCAGTACTTC	CASSLLRYEQYF
TRBV6-2/TRBV6-3	-	TRBJ2-1	-	TGTGCCAGCAGTTACTTCAGGCGGGGGCCCAATCTGGGGCACAATGAGCAGTTCTTC	CASSYFRRGPNLGHNEQFF
TRBV12-3/TRBV12-4	-	TRBJ1-1	-	TGTGCCAGCAGACTGGACACTGAAGCTTTCTTT	CASRLDTEAFF
TRBV20-1	-	TRBJ1-3	-	TGCAGTGCTTCCCGGGGGGGATCTGGAAACACCATATATTTT	CSASRGGSGNTIYF
TRBV7-2	-	TRBJ2-5	-	TGTGCCAGCAGCCGGGGGAAGACCCAGTACTTC	CASSRGKTQYF
TRBV4-2	TRBD1	TRBJ2-2	-	TGTGCCAGCAGCCAAGGACAGGGACGCGGCGGGGAGCTGTTTTTT	CASSQGQGRGGELFF
TRBV4-3	-	TRBJ1-2	many	-	CASSQVTFGAGYTF
TRBV28	-	TRBJ1-2	many	TGTGCCAGCTATGGGGGGCTCACCTATGGCTACACCTTC	CASYGGLTYGYTF